The present T cell receptor (beta chain) was sequenced within a study of blood T cell repertoires in COVID-19. The wider study: Donors in the United States, Italy and Spain gave samples during acute or convalescent COVID-19.

Libraries were prepared by immunoSEQ multiplex PCR; TCRdb keeps only in-frame clonotypes and omits some of them. The sample yields approximately 120,000 clones, around 90% seen once. Germline CDR1 reads SEHNR; CDR2 reads FQNEAQ (reference sequence). With 5 bases clipped from V and 9 bases from J, the junction kept 8 bases outside the gene matches. This CDR3 comprises 14 residues. This clone appeared a single time. The material sequenced was peripheral blood. This clonotype originated in a human donor in a cohort sampled during active COVID-19. The chain recombines TRBV7-9 with TRBJ2-1, with 9 bases lining up with TRBD1. The CDR3 DNA is TGTGCCAGCAGCCCCGGGACAGGGTCAGGTGAGCAGTTCTTC. It is translated as CASSPGTGSGEQFF.